The T cell receptor beta chain described here comes from a study of T cell responses to AZD1222 COVID-19 vaccine (dated by TCRdb to the early 2020s). As for the study more broadly: Because spike-specific TCR depth and breadth did not differ between the two schedules, AZD1222 recipients who got a second dose at roughly 4 weeks were pooled with those who got a second dose at roughly 12 weeks. TCR sequencing was performed for 230 to 250 trial participants, of whom about 200 were given two doses of AZD1222 and 26 were given two doses of MenACWY control vaccine. Enrollment into the trials was organized by age into subgroups of 18-55, 56-69 and 70-plus years, and those subgroups contained roughly 150, 30 and 60 TCR-sequenced participants, respectively. Findings and caveats that apply to the study as a whole: Because no day 14 peak-response samples were available, repertoires were characterized only after the peak T cell response. Participants were mostly white British and included more females than males, and it was suggested by the authors that clonal diversity may have been underestimated. In the small 56-69-year group, the increase in depth fell short of significance, most likely because of low power. The whole spike protein was spanned by vaccine-associated CD4 TCRs, and dominant responses were seen in regions 160-218 and 743-854. Nearly half of unique spike-specific TCRs reportedly recognized epitopes outside regions mutated in the B.1.351 and B.1.1.7 variants. Conclusions about previously exposed vaccinees were limited because only 5 or 6 AZD1222 recipients were SARS-CoV-2 seropositive at baseline. After two AZD1222 doses, spike-specific TCR breadth and depth were significantly higher than at day 0 and than in MenACWY recipients.

According to the study, the label for this sample's time point signals: baseline before first vaccination. Samples from vaccinated people were obtained from the UK trials COV001 and COV002, which included a single-blind randomized controlled phase 2/3 trial of AZD1222 (ChAdOx1 nCoV-19) in healthy adults. Trial participant PBMC samples were collected at day 0 and day 28 after the second dose for TCRbeta chain sequencing. The CDR3 regions of human TCRbeta chains were subjected to immunosequencing. On the study's bioinformatics: Repertoire TCRs were checked for matches against a reference library of SARS-CoV-2-specific TCRs that had been generated using the MIRA antigen-specificity platform. Breadth was defined as the fraction of unique TCRs that were SARS-CoV-2-associated. Depth was defined as the fraction of total T cells that were SARS-CoV-2-associated. Using the MIRA data, each spike-specific TCR was mapped to the spike region that the TCR reacts to and placed in a CD4 or CD8 class. Log10-transformed breadth and depth values were compared by one-way ANOVA with Sidak's multiple comparisons tests. TCRdb re-hosts the immuneACCESS table, in-frame sequences only. Its copies lack some clones; in the studies checked, an unresolved V gene accounts for under half of them, and the cause for the rest is not known. From that table come the V and J calls and clone size; the DNA was used to work out D and trimming. The sample includes 120,000 or so clones, with about 90% observed a single time. The ten largest clones capture 11% to 15% of the sample.

Ends trimmed: V by 6 bases, J by 0 bases; bases unmatched to a gene: 12. The CDR3, cysteine through phenylalanine, is 17 amino acids long. Only the CDR3 portion is preserved as DNA: 51 bases, with reading frame beginning at the first base. Sequences MGHRA (CDR1) and YSYEKL (CDR2) are obtained from the germline V gene. In this sample, this clone turned up once. Its antigen is currently not known. Nothing much larger sits one base from this clone, and base qualities are not available. The TCR was taken from an adult in good health. The chain is assembled from TRBV4-1 and TRBJ2-5, and 8 junctional nucleotides match TRBD1. Sequenced material: peripheral blood, taken on day 0 of AZD1222 vaccination. The CDR3 protein: CASSPYSKGQDQETQYF. The base sequence is TGCGCCAGCAGTCCATACTCTAAGGGACAGGACCAAGAGACCCAGTACTTC.